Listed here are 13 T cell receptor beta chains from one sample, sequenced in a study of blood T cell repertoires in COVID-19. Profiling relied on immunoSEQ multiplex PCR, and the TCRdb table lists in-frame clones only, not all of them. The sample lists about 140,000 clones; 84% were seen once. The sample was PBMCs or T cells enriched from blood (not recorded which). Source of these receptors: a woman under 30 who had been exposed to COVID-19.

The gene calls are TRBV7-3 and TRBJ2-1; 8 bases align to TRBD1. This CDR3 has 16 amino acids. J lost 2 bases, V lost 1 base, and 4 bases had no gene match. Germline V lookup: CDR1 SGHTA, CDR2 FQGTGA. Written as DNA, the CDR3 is TGTGCCAGCAGCTTAATGCAGGGGGCAACCTACAATGAGCAGTTCTTC. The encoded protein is CASSLMQGATYNEQFF.

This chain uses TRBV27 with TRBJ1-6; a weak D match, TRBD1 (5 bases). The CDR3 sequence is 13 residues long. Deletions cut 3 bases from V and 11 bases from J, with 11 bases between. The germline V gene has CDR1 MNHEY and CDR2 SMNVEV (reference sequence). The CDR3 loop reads CASSFRAGPPLHF. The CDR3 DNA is TGTGCCAGCAGTTTCCGCGCAGGGCCACCCCTCCACTTT.

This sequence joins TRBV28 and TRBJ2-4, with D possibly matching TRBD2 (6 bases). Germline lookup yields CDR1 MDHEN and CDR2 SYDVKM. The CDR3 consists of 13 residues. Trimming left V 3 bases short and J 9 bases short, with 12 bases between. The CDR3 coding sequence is TGTGCCAGCAGTTTGGAGGGCGCGGGCATTCAGTACTTC. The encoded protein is CASSLEGAGIQYF.

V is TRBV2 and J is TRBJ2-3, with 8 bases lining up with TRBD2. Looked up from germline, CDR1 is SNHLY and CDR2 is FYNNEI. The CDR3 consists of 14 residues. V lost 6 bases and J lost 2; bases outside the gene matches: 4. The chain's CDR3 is CASRVGLATDTQYF. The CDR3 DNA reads TGTGCCAGCAGGGTAGGACTAGCCACAGATACGCAGTATTTT.

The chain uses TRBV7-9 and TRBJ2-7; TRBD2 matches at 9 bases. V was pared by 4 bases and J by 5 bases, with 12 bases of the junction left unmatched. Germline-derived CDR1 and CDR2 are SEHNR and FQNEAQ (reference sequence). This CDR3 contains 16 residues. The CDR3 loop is CASSSWGSGGFHEQYF. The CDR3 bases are TGTGCCAGCAGCTCCTGGGGTAGCGGGGGATTCCACGAGCAGTACTTC.

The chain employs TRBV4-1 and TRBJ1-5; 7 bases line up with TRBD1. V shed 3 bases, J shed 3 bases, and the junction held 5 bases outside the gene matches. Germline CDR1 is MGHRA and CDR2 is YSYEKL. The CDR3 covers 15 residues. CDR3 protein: CASSHPGQYNQPQHF. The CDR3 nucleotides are TGCGCCAGCAGCCACCCGGGACAGTACAATCAGCCCCAGCATTTT.

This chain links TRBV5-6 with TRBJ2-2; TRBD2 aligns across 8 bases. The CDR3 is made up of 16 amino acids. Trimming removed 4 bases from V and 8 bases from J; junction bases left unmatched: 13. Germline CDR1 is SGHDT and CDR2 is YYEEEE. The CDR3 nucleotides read TGTGCCAGCAGCGACCTAGCGGGCAACCTGGGGGGGGAGCTGTTTTTT. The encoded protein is CASSDLAGNLGGELFF.

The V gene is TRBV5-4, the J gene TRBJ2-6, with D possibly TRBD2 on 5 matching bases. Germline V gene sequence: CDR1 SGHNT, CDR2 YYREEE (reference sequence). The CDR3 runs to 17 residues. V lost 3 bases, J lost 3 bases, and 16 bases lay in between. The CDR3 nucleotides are TGTGCCAGCAGCTCCTGGACTGGTCTTCGTGGGGCCAACGTCCTGACTTTC. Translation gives CASSSWTGLRGANVLTF.

The CDR3 loop is CASSPLTGRGTEAFF. The CDR3 nucleotides are TGCGCCAGCAGCCCCCTCACAGGGAGAGGGACTGAAGCTTTCTTT. This chain uses TRBV5-1 with TRBJ1-1; tentative D call: TRBD1 (6 bases). The germline gives CDR1 SGHRS, CDR2 YFSETQ. CDR3 length: 15 residues. Trimming left V 4 bases short and J 5 bases short, with 18 bases between.

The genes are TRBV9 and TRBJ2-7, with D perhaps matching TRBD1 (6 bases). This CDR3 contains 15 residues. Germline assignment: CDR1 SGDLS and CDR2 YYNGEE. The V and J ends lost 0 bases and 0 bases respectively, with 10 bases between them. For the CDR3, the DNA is TGTGCCAGCAGCGTAGCAGGGGTCAGCTCCTACGAGCAGTACTTC. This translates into CASSVAGVSSYEQYF.

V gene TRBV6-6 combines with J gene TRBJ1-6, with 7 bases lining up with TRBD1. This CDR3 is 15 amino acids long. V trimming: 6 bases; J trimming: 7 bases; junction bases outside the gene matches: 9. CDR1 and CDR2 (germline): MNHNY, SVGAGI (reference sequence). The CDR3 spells CASSPSDRANSPLHF. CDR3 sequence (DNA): TGTGCCAGCAGCCCCTCCGACAGGGCCAATTCACCCCTCCACTTT.

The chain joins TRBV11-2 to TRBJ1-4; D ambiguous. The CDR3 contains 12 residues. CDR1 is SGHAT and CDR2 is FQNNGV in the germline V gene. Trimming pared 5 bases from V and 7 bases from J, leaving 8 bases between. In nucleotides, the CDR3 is TGTGCCAGCAGCCCTCCCGGTGAAAAACTGTTTTTT. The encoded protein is CASSPPGEKLFF.

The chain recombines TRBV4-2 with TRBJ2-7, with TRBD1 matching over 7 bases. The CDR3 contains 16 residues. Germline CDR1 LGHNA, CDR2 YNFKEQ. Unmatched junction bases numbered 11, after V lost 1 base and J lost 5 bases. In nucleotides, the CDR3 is TGTGCCAGCAGCCAAGGCCCTCCCGGGACAGACAACGAGCAGTACTTC. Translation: CASSQGPPGTDNEQYF.